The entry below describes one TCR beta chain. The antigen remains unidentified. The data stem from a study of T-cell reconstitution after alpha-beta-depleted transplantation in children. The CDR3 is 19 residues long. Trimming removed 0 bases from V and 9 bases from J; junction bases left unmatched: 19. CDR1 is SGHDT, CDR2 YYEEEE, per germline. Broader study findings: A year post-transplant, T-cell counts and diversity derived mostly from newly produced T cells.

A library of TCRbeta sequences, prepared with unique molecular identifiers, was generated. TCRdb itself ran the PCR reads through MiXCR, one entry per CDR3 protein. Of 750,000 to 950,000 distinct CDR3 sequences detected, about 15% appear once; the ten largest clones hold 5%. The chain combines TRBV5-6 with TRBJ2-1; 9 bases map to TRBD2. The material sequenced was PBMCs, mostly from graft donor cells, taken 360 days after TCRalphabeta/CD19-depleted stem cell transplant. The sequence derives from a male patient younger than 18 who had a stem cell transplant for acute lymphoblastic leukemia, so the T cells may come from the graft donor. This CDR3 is CASSLGFVVAGEVLGEQFF. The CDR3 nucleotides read TGTGCCAGCAGCTTGGGTTTTGTCGTAGCGGGAGAGGTCTTGGGTGAGCAGTTCTTC.